In this sample, the clone carrying this T cell receptor beta chain turned up many times. This specimen comes from a study of T cells in Graves' hyperthyroidism and ophthalmopathy. The CDR3 has 15 residues. The germline CDR1 and CDR2 sequences are SGHAT and FQNNGV. The V gene lost 5 bases and the J gene lost 5 bases, with 19 bases spanning the gap. The investigators amplified TCR beta CDR3 regions from RNA transcripts. RT-PCR in the first round (using the HTBI primer set) targeted the TCR CDR3. TCRdb re-called the multiplex PCR reads with MiXCR, one entry per CDR3 protein. In the table there are about 640,000 distinct CDR3 sequences, roughly 15% of which are singletons.

This TCR was recovered from a woman between 50 and 59 years old with Graves' ophthalmopathy. Sequencing input: blood. This chain joins TRBV11-2 and TRBJ2-7; D is unclear. The CDR3 loop is CASSVTIGTNHEQYF. The CDR3 DNA sequence: TGTGCCAGCAGCGTTACTATCGGCACAAACCACGAGCAGTACTTC.